This T cell receptor (beta chain) was observed in a study of T cell responses to AZD1222 COVID-19 vaccine. Study details: Investigators merged groups given second doses at roughly 4 or roughly 12 weeks.

Comments on this clone: Its antigen is not identified.

Repertoires were generated with immunoSEQ multiplex PCR, while TCRdb's copy carries only in-frame clones and drops some. This table holds tens of thousands of clones, around 87% found once. V dropped 4 bases and J dropped 8 bases, with 17 bases sitting between them. CDR3 length: 14 residues. Looked up from germline, CDR1 is GTSNPN and CDR2 is SVGIG (reference sequence). The study, taken as a whole, reports: Recipients of AZD1222 seropositive at baseline numbered only 6 or 7. Every sample of the repertoires postdated the peak T cell response.

This sequence joins TRBV30 and TRBJ2-2, with D uncertain. The sample in question was peripheral blood, obtained on day 0 of AZD1222 vaccination. The clonotype comes from an adult in good health. The CDR3 reads CAWTTAPAFGELFF. The CDR3 DNA sequence: TGTGCCTGGACCACCGCCCCCGCCTTTGGGGAGCTGTTTTTT.